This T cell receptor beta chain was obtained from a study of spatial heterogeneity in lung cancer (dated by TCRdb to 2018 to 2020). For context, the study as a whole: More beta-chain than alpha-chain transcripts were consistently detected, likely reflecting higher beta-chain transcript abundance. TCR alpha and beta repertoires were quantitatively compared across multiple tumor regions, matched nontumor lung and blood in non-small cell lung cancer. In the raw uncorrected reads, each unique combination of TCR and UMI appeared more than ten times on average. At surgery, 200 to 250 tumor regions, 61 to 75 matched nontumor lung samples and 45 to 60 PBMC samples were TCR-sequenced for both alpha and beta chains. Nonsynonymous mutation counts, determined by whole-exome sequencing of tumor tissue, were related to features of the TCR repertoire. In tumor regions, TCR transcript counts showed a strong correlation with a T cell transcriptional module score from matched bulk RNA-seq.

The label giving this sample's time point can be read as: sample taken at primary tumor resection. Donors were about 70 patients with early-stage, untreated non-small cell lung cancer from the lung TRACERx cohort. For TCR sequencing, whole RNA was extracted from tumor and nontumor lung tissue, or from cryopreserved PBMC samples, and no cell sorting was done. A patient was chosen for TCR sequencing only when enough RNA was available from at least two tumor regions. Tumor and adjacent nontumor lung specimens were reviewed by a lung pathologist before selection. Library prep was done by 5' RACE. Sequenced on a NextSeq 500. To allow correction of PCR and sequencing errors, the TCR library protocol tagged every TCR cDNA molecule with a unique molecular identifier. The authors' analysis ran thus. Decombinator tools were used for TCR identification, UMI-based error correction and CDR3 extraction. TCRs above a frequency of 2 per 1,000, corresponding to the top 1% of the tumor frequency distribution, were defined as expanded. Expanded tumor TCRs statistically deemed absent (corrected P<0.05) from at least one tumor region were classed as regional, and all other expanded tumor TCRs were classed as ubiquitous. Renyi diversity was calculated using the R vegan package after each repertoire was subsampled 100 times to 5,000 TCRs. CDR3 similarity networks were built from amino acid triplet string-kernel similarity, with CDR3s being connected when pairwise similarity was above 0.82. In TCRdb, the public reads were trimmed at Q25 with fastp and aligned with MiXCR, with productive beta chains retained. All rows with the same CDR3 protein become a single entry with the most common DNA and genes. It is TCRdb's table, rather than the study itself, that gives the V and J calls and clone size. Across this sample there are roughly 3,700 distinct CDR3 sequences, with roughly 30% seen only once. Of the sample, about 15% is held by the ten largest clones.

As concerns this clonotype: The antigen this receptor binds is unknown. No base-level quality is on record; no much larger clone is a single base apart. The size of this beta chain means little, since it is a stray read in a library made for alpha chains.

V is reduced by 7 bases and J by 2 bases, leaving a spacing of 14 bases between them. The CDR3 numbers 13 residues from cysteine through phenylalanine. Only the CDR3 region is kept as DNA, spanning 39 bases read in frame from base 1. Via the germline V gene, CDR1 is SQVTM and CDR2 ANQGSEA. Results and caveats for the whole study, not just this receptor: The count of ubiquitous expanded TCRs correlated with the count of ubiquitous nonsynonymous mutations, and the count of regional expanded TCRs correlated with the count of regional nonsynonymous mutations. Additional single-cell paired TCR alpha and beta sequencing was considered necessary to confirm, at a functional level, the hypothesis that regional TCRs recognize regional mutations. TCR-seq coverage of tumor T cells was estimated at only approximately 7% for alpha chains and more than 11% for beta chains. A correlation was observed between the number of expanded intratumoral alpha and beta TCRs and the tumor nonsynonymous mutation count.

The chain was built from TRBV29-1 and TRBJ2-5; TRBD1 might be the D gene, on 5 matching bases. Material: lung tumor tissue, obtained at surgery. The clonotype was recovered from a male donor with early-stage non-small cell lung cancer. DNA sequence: TGCAGCGCCCTGACAGCTGGACAAGAGACCCAGTACTTC. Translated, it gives CSALTAGQETQYF. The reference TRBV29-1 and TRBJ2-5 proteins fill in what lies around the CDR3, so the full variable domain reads SAVISQKPSRDICQRGTSLTIQCQVDSQVTMMFWYRQQPGQSLTLIATANQGSEATYESGFVIDKFPISRPNLTFSTLTVSNMSPEDSSIYLCSALTAGQETQYFGPGTRLLVL.